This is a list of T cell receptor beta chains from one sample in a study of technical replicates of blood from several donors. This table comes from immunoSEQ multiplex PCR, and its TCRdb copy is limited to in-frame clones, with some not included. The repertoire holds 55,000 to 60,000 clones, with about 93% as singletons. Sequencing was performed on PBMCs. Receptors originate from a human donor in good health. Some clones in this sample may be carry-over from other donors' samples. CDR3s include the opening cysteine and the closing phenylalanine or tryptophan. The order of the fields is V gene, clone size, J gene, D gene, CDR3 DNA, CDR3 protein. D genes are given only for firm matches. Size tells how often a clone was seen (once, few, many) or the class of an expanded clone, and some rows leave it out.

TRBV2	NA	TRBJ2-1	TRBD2	TGTGCCAGCAGACGGGACTACCAGCAGTTCTTC	CASRRDYQQFF
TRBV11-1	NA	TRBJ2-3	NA	TGTGCCAGCAGCTTAGGGGCAGTCACAGATACGCAGTATTTT	CASSLGAVTDTQYF
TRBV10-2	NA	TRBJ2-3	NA	TGCGCCAGGAGCTCTGGGCTTGGCACAGATACGCAGTATTTT	CARSSGLGTDTQYF
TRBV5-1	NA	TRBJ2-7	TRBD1	TGCGCCAGCAGCTCCCTCCCGGGACAGGGGATGTACGAGCAGTACTTC	CASSSLPGQGMYEQYF
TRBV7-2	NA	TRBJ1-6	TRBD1	TGTGCCAGCAGCTTAGAGGGCAGGGGGAATTCACCCCTCCACTTT	CASSLEGRGNSPLHF
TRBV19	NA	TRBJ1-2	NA	TGTGCCAGTAGTAGCCATGCACAAGCCGGGGGCTACACCTTC	CASSSHAQAGGYTF
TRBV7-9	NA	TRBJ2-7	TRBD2	TGTGCCAGCAGCCGGGAGGAGAGCTCCTACGAGCAGTACTTC	CASSREESSYEQYF
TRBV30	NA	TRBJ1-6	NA	TGTGCCTGGACAGGGCAATCCTATAATTCACCCCTCCACTTT	CAWTGQSYNSPLHF
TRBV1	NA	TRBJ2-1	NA	TGCACCAGCAGCCCCCCGAGGCTGGACAGGGAGCAGTTCTTC	CTSSPPRLDREQFF
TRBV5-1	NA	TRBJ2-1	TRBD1	TGCGCCAGCAGCTTTAGGGCAGGGGGCCCTGAGCAGTTCTTC	CASSFRAGGPEQFF
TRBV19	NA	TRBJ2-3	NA	TGTGCCAGTAGTATAGTTCTGTGGCGGGGCGGCATCACAGATACGCAGTATTTT	CASSIVLWRGGITDTQYF
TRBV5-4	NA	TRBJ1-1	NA	TGTGCCAGCAGACCGGGAGAAGTGAACACTGAAGCTTTCTTT	CASRPGEVNTEAFF
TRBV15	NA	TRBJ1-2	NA	TGTGCCACCAGAAGAGATATAACAGCGGGGTCTGGTGGCTACACCTTC	CATRRDITAGSGGYTF
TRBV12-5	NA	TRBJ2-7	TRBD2	TGTGCTAGTGGTTTGACCGGGGGGGGGCGAAATGACTACGAGCAGTACTTC	CASGLTGGGRNDYEQYF
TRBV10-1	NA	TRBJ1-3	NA	TGCGCCAGCAGTCGCCGTGGCAGGCGCTCTGGAAACACCATATATTTT	CASSRRGRRSGNTIYF
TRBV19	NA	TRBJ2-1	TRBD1	TGTGCCAGTAGTATAGATCGAGGGACAGGGTCCTACAATGAGCAGTTCTTC	CASSIDRGTGSYNEQFF
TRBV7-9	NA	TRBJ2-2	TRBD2	TGTGCCAGCAGCTTCCCCAGACTAGCGGCTTATAAGAACACCGGGGAGCTGTTTTTT	CASSFPRLAAYKNTGELFF
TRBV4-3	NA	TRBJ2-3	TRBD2	TGCGCCAGCAGCCAAGTGTACTTACTAGCGGGAGGGAGCACAGATACGCAGTATTTT	CASSQVYLLAGGSTDTQYF
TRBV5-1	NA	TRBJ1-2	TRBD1	TGCGCCAGCAGCTCTGGACCGCTTACAGGGGGCAATGGCTACACCTTC	CASSSGPLTGGNGYTF
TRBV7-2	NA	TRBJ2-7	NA	TGTGCCAGCAGCTCCAGCGGCGGGTTCGAGCAGTACTTC	CASSSSGGFEQYF
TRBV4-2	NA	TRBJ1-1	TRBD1	TGTGCCAGCAGCCAAGAGGAGGGGGCGCACACTGAAGCTTTCTTT	CASSQEEGAHTEAFF
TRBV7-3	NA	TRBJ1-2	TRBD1	TGTGCCAGCAGCTTAGGACAGGGAACAACCTATGGCTACACCTTC	CASSLGQGTTYGYTF
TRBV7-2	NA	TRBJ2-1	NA	TGTGCCAGCAGCTTAGCCCCAGGGAATGAGCAGTTCTTC	CASSLAPGNEQFF
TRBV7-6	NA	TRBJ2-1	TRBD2	TGTGCCAGCAGCTTCAGGAGCGGCGGGGGGGCCTCAATCTACAATGAGCAGTTCTTC	CASSFRSGGGASIYNEQFF
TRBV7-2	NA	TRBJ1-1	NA	TGTGCCAGCAGCTTCAAAGGGGGGGGTACTGAAGCTTTCTTT	CASSFKGGGTEAFF
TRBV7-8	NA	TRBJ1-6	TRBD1	TGTGCCAGCAGCTTAGCACTACAGGGGGCAACGAGATCCTATAATTCACCCCTCCACTTT	CASSLALQGATRSYNSPLHF
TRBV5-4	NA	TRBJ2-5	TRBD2	TGTGCCAGCAGCCGACGACTAGCGGGGTTAGAGACCCAGTACTTC	CASSRRLAGLETQYF
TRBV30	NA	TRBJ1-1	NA	TGTGCCTGGAGTGTAGTGGGAGGCACTGAAGCTTTCTTT	CAWSVVGGTEAFF
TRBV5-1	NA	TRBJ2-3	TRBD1	TGCGCCAGCCGGGACAGCGGCACAGATACGCAGTATTTT	CASRDSGTDTQYF
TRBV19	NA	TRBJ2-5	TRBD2	TGTGCCAGTAGTACCTCCGGGACTAGCGGGGGGCCCGGGGCCCAGTACTTC	CASSTSGTSGGPGAQYF
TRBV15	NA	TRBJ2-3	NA	TGTGCCACCAGCGTCGGACGGGGATCGGGCCCAGATACGCAGTATTTT	CATSVGRGSGPDTQYF
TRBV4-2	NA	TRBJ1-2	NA	TGTGCCAGCAGCCATGGGACAACCCGGGATGGCTACACCTTC	CASSHGTTRDGYTF
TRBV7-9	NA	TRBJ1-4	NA	TGTGCCAGCAGCTTAGAATCGTTCACTAATGAAAAACTGTTTTTT	CASSLESFTNEKLFF
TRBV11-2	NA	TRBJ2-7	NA	TGTGCCAGCAGCTTAGCTACACAGGGCTCCTACGAGCAGTACTTC	CASSLATQGSYEQYF
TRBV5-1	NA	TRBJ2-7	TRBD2	TGCGCCAGCAGCTCCCGGGGGGGGGTCGACGAGCAGTACTTC	CASSSRGGVDEQYF
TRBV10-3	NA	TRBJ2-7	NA	TGTGCCATCAGTGATGGTAACCCTTCCTACGAGCAGTACTTC	CAISDGNPSYEQYF
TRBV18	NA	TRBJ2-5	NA	TGTGCCAGCTCACCAAATAATGTCCAGGGAGGGACCCAGTACTTC	CASSPNNVQGGTQYF
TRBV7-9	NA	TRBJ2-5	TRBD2	TGTGCCAGCAGCCAACCTCCGGGGGGGACCCCACCCCACTTC	CASSQPPGGTPPHF
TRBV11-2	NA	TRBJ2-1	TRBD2	TGTGCCAGCAGCCCGGGACTAGCGGGCCCCAATGAGCAGTTCTTC	CASSPGLAGPNEQFF
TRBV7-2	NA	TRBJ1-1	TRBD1	TGTGCCAGCAGCTTACGGCACACAGGGGCCGAAGCTTTCTTT	CASSLRHTGAEAFF
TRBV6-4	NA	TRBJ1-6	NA	TGTGCCAGCAGGGCGACAGGCGGGCCTAATTCACCCCTCCACTTT	CASRATGGPNSPLHF
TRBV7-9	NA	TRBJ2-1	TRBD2	TGTGCCAGCAAATGGGAGGGGATCGGATACAATGAGCAGTTCTTC	CASKWEGIGYNEQFF
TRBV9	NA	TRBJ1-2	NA	TGTGCCAGCACCCGTAGTCCAGGGGATAACTATGGCTACACCTTC	CASTRSPGDNYGYTF
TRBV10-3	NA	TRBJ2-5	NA	TGTGCCATCAGTAAACAGCAAGAGACCCAGTACTTC	CAISKQQETQYF
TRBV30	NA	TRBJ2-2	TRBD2	TGTGCCTGGAGTGTATGGGGGCTGGCGGGAGGGCCAAACACCGGGGAGCTGTTTTTT	CAWSVWGLAGGPNTGELFF
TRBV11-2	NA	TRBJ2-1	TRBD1	TGTGCCAGCAGCTTACTGAGACAGGGAATTGAGCAGTTCTTC	CASSLLRQGIEQFF
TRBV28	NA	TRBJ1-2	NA	TGTGCCAGCAGTCCGGCCCTAGGGGGGGGACAAAACTATGGCTACACCTTC	CASSPALGGGQNYGYTF
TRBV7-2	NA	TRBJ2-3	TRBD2	TGTGCCAGCAGCTTAGCGTGGGCTAGCGGGGGGGGACGGGCTACGCAGTATTTT	CASSLAWASGGGRATQYF
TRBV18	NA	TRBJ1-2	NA	TGTGCCAGCTCACCATGGACAGATGAGGGCTACACCTTC	CASSPWTDEGYTF
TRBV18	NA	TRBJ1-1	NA	TGTGCCAGCTCACCACGGACTGTGAACACTGAAGCTTTCTTT	CASSPRTVNTEAFF
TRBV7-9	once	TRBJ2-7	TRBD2	TGTGCCAGCAGTCTGGGGGGGGGCTACGAGCAGTACTTC	CASSLGGGYEQYF
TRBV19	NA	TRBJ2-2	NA	TGTGCCAGTAGTATAGGGGCAGGGGCAAACACCGGGGAGCTGTTTTTT	CASSIGAGANTGELFF
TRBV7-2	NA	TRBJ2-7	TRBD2	TGTGCCAGCAGCTTTTCCGATCCGGGAGGGCGTTACGAGCAGTACTTC	CASSFSDPGGRYEQYF